Each of the 13 T cell receptor beta chains below was sequenced from the same sample in a study of beta chain features in type 1 diabetes. Expressed TCRB transcripts were sequenced because the entire RNA isolate underwent reverse transcription. The protocol was immunoSEQ multiplex PCR, while the TCRdb copy is restricted to in-frame clones and leaves out a portion. The data show under 450,000 clones, roughly 16% seen once. Sequences were obtained from naive CD4+ T cells from blood. Receptors originate from a woman between 18 and 29 years old in good health.

The gene calls are TRBV11-2 and TRBJ2-2; D is possibly TRBD2 (6 bases). The CDR3 spans 15 residues. Trimming pared 6 bases from V and 1 base from J, leaving 12 bases between. CDR1 and CDR2 from the germline V gene are SGHAT and FQNNGV. CDR3 in DNA: TGTGCCAGCAGGCCCGGGACTCTGAACACCGGGGAGCTGTTTTTT. The encoded protein is CASRPGTLNTGELFF.

This clone was picked up a small number of times. The chain has TRBV18 and TRBJ2-2; the D is unclear. The CDR3 is 14 residues long. Per the germline V gene, CDR1 is KGHSH and CDR2 is LQKENI. V lost 7 bases and J 0 bases, leaving 9 bases between the germline ends. CDR3 sequence reads: CASLHETNTGELFF. The CDR3 nucleotides read TGTGCCAGCTTACACGAAACGAACACCGGGGAGCTGTTTTTT.

The chain joins TRBV6-6 to TRBJ1-1, with 7 bases matching TRBD1. The length of the CDR3 is 14 residues. J lost 6 bases, V lost 5 bases, and 9 bases had no gene match. Germline assignment: CDR1 MNHNY and CDR2 SVGAGI (reference sequence). CDR3 bases: TGTGCCAGCAGTGCGCGTACAGGGGTTCCTGAAGCTTTCTTT. It encodes CASSARTGVPEAFF.

A few counts support this clone. This chain joins TRBV4-2 and TRBJ2-7, with 13 bases matching TRBD2. Per germline, CDR1 LGHNA and CDR2 YNFKEQ. After removal of 0 bases from V and 9 bases from J, the junction contained 5 bases not matched to a gene. The CDR3 runs to 15 residues. CDR3 coding DNA: TGTGCCAGCAGCCAAGATACTAGCGGGAGGGCCACGCAGTACTTC. Residues: CASSQDTSGRATQYF.

This clone was seen a handful of times. The rearrangement uses TRBV30 and TRBJ1-2, with D possibly matching TRBD1 (6 bases). V was cut by 1 base and J by 1 base, with 10 bases left in between. In germline, CDR1 is GTSNPN, CDR2 SVGIG (reference sequence). This CDR3 has 14 residues. CDR3 nucleotides: TGTGCCTGGAGTGGGGACACCTTTAACTATGGCTACACCTTC. It specifies CAWSGDTFNYGYTF.

This rearrangement joins TRBV7-9 to TRBJ2-2; tentatively, D is TRBD2 (5 bases). Germline V CDR1 and CDR2: SEHNR, FQNEAQ (reference sequence). This CDR3 is built from 15 residues. The V end was cut by 2 bases, the J end by 6 bases, with 13 bases between. The CDR3 nucleotides are TGTGCCAGCAGCTTATCATCAGGAGGCGCCGGGGAGCTGTTTTTT. It specifies CASSLSSGGAGELFF.

The chain recombines TRBV2 with TRBJ2-5; a possible D gene is TRBD1 (7 bases). The V gene's germline CDR1 is SNHLY and CDR2 FYNNEI. V lost 2 bases and J lost 2, with 12 bases in between. The CDR3 runs to 15 residues. The CDR3 coding sequence is TGTGCCAGCAGTGAAATGACAGGGAGGCAAGAGACCCAGTACTTC. Translating it yields CASSEMTGRQETQYF. Together with reference TRBV2 and TRBJ2-5, the CDR3 gives the full variable domain: EPEVTQTPSHQVTQMGQEVILRCVPISNHLYFYWYRQILGQKVEFLVSFYNNEISEKSEIFDDQFSVERPDGSNFTLKIRSTKLEDSAMYFCASSEMTGRQETQYFGPGTRLLVL.

This clone has a handful of counts. The chain joins TRBV5-1 to TRBJ2-7; 8 positions match TRBD1. This CDR3 comprises 14 residues. V gave up 3 bases and J gave up 2 bases; unmatched junction bases: 4. Germline V gene data show CDR1 as SGHRS and CDR2 as YFSETQ. Here the CDR3 reads CASSWTGTTYEQYF. CDR3 DNA sequence: TGCGCCAGCAGCTGGACAGGGACCACCTACGAGCAGTACTTC.

This chain links TRBV7-6 with TRBJ2-1; maybe TRBD2 (6 bases). From germline, CDR1 is SGHVS and CDR2 FNYEAQ. Trimming shortened V by 5 bases and J by 12 bases, and 26 bases separated the two germline ends. The CDR3 has 16 amino acids. The CDR3 nucleotides read TGTGCCAGCAGCCCCGGGGCCGGGAGTCAATATGGGGGGCAGTTCTTC. Its protein is CASSPGAGSQYGGQFF.

There are a few counts of this clone. The chain is built from TRBV18 and TRBJ1-1, with 7 bases matching TRBD1. Trimming at V came to 1 base and at J to 13 bases, leaving 12 bases not matched to a gene. Germline assignment: CDR1 KGHSH and CDR2 LQKENI. CDR3 length equals 14 residues. The chain's CDR3 is CASSPRTGTEKIFF. In DNA, the CDR3 is TGTGCCAGCTCACCACGAACCGGGACAGAGAAGATTTTCTTT.

V and J are TRBV9 and TRBJ2-7; TRBD1 aligns across 10 bases. With V trimmed by 0 bases and J by 11 bases, 8 bases remained unmatched. Per the germline V gene, CDR1 is SGDLS and CDR2 is YYNGEE. CDR3 length: 14 amino acids. Here the CDR3 reads CASSVVWDRGQKYF. CDR3 DNA sequence: TGTGCCAGCAGCGTAGTCTGGGACAGGGGTCAAAAGTACTTC.

The chain uses TRBV2 and TRBJ2-1; no definite D call. V dropped 3 bases and J dropped 7 bases, with 7 bases sitting between them. The CDR3 sequence is 12 residues long. The germline CDR1 and CDR2 sequences are SNHLY and FYNNEI. Here the CDR3 DNA reads TGTGCCAGCAGTGAGTCTAGGAATGAGCAGTTCTTC. Its protein is CASSESRNEQFF.

In this sample, this clone turned up a few times. The chain is built from TRBV5-1 and TRBJ2-1; 11 bases line up with TRBD2. The CDR3 is 17 residues long. The junction had 6 bases not matched to a gene; V was cut back by 0 bases and J by 4 bases. Germline CDR1 SGHRS, CDR2 YFSETQ. The chain's CDR3 is CASSLAKGLADYNEQFF. CDR3 nucleotide sequence: TGCGCCAGCAGCTTGGCCAAGGGACTAGCGGATTACAATGAGCAGTTCTTC.